These 13 T cell receptor beta chains share one sample of origin, sequenced in a study of CD8+ T cells in alopecia areata. Treatment indicated: oral pan-JAK inhibitor, 5-10 mg twice daily. Extracted RNA was reverse transcribed, and the resulting cDNA served as sequencing template. Sequenced by immunoSEQ multiplex PCR; TCRdb stores in-frame clones only, minus some. The sample yields 100,000 or so clones, 60% seen once. This specimen was CD8+ T cells sorted from blood, taken at approximately week 60, from a patient treated with tofacitinib. These receptors all stem from a human donor with alopecia areata.

The rearrangement links TRBV15 to TRBJ1-6; no clear D gene. The V end lost 1 base, the J end lost 7 bases, and 8 bases lay between the germline ends. The CDR3 is 14 amino acids. Germline lookup yields CDR1 LNHNV and CDR2 YYDKDF (reference sequence). The CDR3 loop reads CATSRGRENSPLHF. DNA of the CDR3: TGTGCCACCAGCAGAGGTCGGGAAAATTCACCCCTCCACTTT.

Only a few counts were recorded for this clone. V gene TRBV19 combines with J gene TRBJ2-7; TRBD1 agrees at 9 bases. Germline lookup yields CDR1 LNHDA and CDR2 SQIVND (reference sequence). The CDR3 extends over 14 amino acids. V was clipped by 9 bases and J by 6 bases; unmatched bases: 12. CDR3 nucleotide sequence: TGTGCCAGCTCCCCGGGACAGGGTATTGGCGAGCAGTACTTC. It is translated as CASSPGQGIGEQYF.

This chain uses TRBV29-1 with TRBJ2-1; D gene uncertain. CDR1 and CDR2 from the germline V gene are SQVTM and ANQGSEA. The ends were cut back, 6 bases at V and 7 bases at J, with 10 bases in the middle. The CDR3 sequence is 11 residues long. The DNA of the CDR3 is TGCAGCGTCCTCAATAGGAATGAGCAGTTCTTC. Protein: CSVLNRNEQFF.

CDR3: CASSLFQAYEQYF. The DNA of the CDR3 is TGTGCCAGCAGTTTATTCCAAGCCTACGAGCAGTACTTC. The rearrangement joins TRBV28 to TRBJ2-7; D is ambiguous. Germline V gene lookup returns CDR1 MDHEN and CDR2 SYDVKM. V shed 1 base and J shed 2 bases, with 6 bases lying between them. The CDR3 length is 13 residues. The variable domain in full, with the rest retrieved from reference TRBV28 and TRBJ2-7, is DVKVTQSSRYLVKRTGEKVFLECVQDMDHENMFWYRQDPGLGLRLIYFSYDVKMKEKGDIPEGYSVSREKKERFSLILESASTNQTSMYLCASSLFQAYEQYFGPGTRLTVT.

This sequence joins TRBV11-2 and TRBJ2-7; D gene uncertain. The CDR3 runs 14 residues. V lost 5 bases to trimming and J lost 6 bases, with 17 bases between them. The V gene's germline CDR1 is SGHAT and CDR2 FQNNGV. The CDR3 nucleotides read TGTGCCAGCAGCGTCGCAGGTTACATAGCCGAGCAGTACTTC. This codes for CASSVAGYIAEQYF.

This clone was counted between two and nine times. The chain has TRBV14 and TRBJ2-5; either TRBD1 or TRBD2 may supply D (6 bases each). In germline, CDR1 is SGHDN, CDR2 FVKESK. This CDR3 has 15 amino acids. Trimming cost V 2 bases and J 2 bases, with 12 bases left between them. For the CDR3, the DNA is TGTGCCAGCAGCCAAATCCGGGGGCAGCAAGAGACCCAGTACTTC. This codes for CASSQIRGQQETQYF.

The chain joins TRBV10-1 to TRBJ2-5, with D maybe TRBD1 (7 bases). Germline-derived CDR1 and CDR2 are WNHNN and SYGVQD (reference sequence). The CDR3 runs to 15 residues. V gave up 2 bases and J gave up 2 bases, with 12 bases separating them. The CDR3 loop reads CASSEVAGGQETQYF. The CDR3 bases are TGCGCCAGCAGTGAGGTAGCAGGGGGGCAAGAGACCCAGTACTTC.

The V call is TRBV1, the J call TRBJ1-2. TRBV1 is given as a pseudogene. The CDR3 totals 16 residues. This CDR3 is CTSSQTGAEQSNGYTF. The CDR3 nucleotides are TGCACCAGCAGCCAGACGGGTGCGGAACAGTCGAATGGCTACACCTTC.

This clone appeared a few times. The rearrangement joins TRBV29-1 to TRBJ2-3; 7 nucleotides line up with TRBD2. CDR3 length: 16 residues. From germline, CDR1 is SQVTM and CDR2 ANQGSEA. V lost 0 bases and J lost 3; bases outside the gene matches: 9. This CDR3 is CSVEDSPGLSTDTQYF. The CDR3 nucleotides are TGCAGCGTTGAAGATTCGCCGGGACTATCGACAGATACGCAGTATTTT.

This clone has more than one count but fewer than ten. The chain uses TRBV13 and TRBJ2-7; 10 bases align to TRBD1. This CDR3 region has 14 residues. The J segment lost 4 bases and the V segment lost 4 bases, leaving 4 bases of the junction unmatched. Germline CDR1 and CDR2: PRHDT and FYEKMQ (reference sequence). CDR3 in DNA: TGTGCCAGCAGCTCGGACAGGGGGGATTACGAGCAGTACTTC. It specifies CASSSDRGDYEQYF. The complete variable domain, with remaining parts taken from reference TRBV13 and TRBJ2-7, reads AAGVIQSPRHLIKEKRETATLKCYPIPRHDTVYWYQQGPGQDPQFLISFYEKMQSDKGSIPDRFSAQQFSDYHSELNMSSLELGDSALYFCASSSDRGDYEQYFGPGTRLTVT.

This chain uses TRBV30 with TRBJ2-7; D gene uncertain. Germline-derived CDR1 and CDR2 are GTSNPN and SVGIG (reference sequence). V dropped 0 bases and J dropped 7 bases, with 7 bases sitting between them. This CDR3 is built from 11 residues. CDR3 nucleotides: TGTGCCTGGAGTGTTTCTCGGGAGCAGTACTTC. This gives the protein CAWSVSREQYF.

The chain carries TRBV7-9 and TRBJ2-2, with D hard to call. Germline V gene data show CDR1 as SEHNR and CDR2 as FQNEAQ (reference sequence). V was cut by 1 base and J by 3 bases, with 0 bases left in between. The length of the CDR3 is 12 residues. DNA for the CDR3: TGTGCCAGCAGCTTAGACACCGGGGAGCTGTTTTTT. Amino acid sequence: CASSLDTGELFF.

The genes are TRBV5-1 and TRBJ2-3; tentatively, D is TRBD1 (8 bases). Germline CDR1 SGHRS, CDR2 YFSETQ. V lost 5 bases, J lost 2 bases, and 24 bases lay in between. CDR3 length: 18 amino acids. The CDR3 loop is CASSFRGMTGDYTDTQYF. CDR3 DNA sequence: TGCGCCAGCAGTTTCCGGGGGATGACAGGGGACTACACAGATACGCAGTATTTT.